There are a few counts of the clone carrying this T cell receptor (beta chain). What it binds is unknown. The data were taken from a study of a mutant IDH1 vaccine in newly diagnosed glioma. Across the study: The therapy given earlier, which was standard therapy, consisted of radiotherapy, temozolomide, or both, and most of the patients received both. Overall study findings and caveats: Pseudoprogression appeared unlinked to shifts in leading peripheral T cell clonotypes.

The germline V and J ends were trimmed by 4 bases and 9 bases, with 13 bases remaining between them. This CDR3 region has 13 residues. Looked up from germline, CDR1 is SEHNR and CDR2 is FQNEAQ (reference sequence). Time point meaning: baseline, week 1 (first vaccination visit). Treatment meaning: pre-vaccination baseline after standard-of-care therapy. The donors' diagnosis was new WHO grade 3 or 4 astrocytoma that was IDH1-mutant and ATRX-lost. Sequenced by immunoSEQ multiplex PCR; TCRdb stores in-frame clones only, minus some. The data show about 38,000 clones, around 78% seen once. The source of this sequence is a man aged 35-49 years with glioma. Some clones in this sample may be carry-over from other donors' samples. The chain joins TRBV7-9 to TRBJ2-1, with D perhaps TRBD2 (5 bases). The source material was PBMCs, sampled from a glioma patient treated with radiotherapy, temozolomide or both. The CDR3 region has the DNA TGTGCCAGCAGCTGGGGAAAGAGCGGTGAGCAGTTCTTC. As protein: CASSWGKSGEQFF.